A single sample is the source of the 23 T cell receptor beta chains below, sequenced in a study of T cells in Graves' hyperthyroidism and ophthalmopathy. RNA transcripts served as the template for amplifying TCR beta CDR3 regions. The TCR CDR3 first-round RT-PCR relied on the HTBI primer set. TCRdb ran MiXCR on the multiplex PCR reads and lists one entry per CDR3 protein. This table has 500,000 to 650,000 distinct CDR3 sequences, about a sixth appearing once. Input material: blood. The origin of the receptors is a young woman with Graves' ophthalmopathy.

This clonotype showed up just a few times. The chain carries TRBV20-1 and TRBJ2-4; 8 positions agree with TRBD1. This CDR3 is 13 amino acids long. CDR1 is DFQATT and CDR2 is SNEGSKA in the germline V gene (reference sequence). The V segment lost 6 bases and the J segment 5 bases; nucleotides outside the gene matches: 6. The CDR3 is CSAMGQAQNIQYF. The CDR3 DNA reads TGCAGTGCGATGGGACAGGCCCAAAACATTCAGTACTTC.

This clonotype has a count of ten or more. The chain employs TRBV2 and TRBJ2-3; 9 bases fit TRBD2. The CDR3 is 15 residues long. The ends lost 4 bases at V and 1 base at J; junction bases unmatched: 3. Germline CDR1 is SNHLY and CDR2 is FYNNEI. CDR3 bases: TGTGCCAGCAGTGGTGAGCGGGGGGGCACAGATACGCAGTATTTT. This codes for CASSGERGGTDTQYF.

This clonotype was counted ten times or more. The V and J genes are TRBV7-9 and TRBJ1-5; TRBD1 agrees at 11 bases. CDR3 length: 15 residues. Germline CDR1 is SEHNR and CDR2 is FQNEAQ (reference sequence). With 1 base clipped from V and 9 bases from J, the junction kept 5 bases outside the gene matches. The CDR3 spells CASSLEGQGGTPQHF. CDR3 coding DNA: TGTGCCAGCAGCTTAGAGGGACAGGGGGGGACGCCCCAGCATTTT.

There are many counts of this clonotype. The chain has TRBV28 and TRBJ2-7, with D perhaps assigned TRBD1 or TRBD2 (5 bases each). The CDR3 length is 16 residues. V lost 0 bases and J 0 bases, leaving 12 bases between the germline ends. Germline assignment: CDR1 MDHEN and CDR2 SYDVKM. This CDR3 reads CASSLCLEGTSYEQYF. The CDR3 DNA is TGTGCCAGCAGTTTATGCTTAGAGGGGACCTCCTACGAGCAGTACTTC. The whole variable domain, filled in from reference TRBV28 and TRBJ2-7, reads DVKVTQSSRYLVKRTGEKVFLECVQDMDHENMFWYRQDPGLGLRLIYFSYDVKMKEKGDIPEGYSVSREKKERFSLILESASTNQTSMYLCASSLCLEGTSYEQYFGPGTRLTVT.

This clonotype was observed many times. The rearrangement links TRBV5-1 to TRBJ1-1; D is possibly TRBD1 (6 bases). Deletions cut 0 bases from V and 0 bases from J, with 9 bases between. CDR3 length: 15 residues. Germline CDR1 is SGHRS and CDR2 is YFSETQ. CDR3 coding DNA: TGCGCCAGCAGCTTGGACAGGGCCATGAACACTGAAGCTTTCTTT. Residues: CASSLDRAMNTEAFF.

This clonotype has ten or more counts. The chain uses TRBV6-5 and TRBJ2-7; 8 bases fit TRBD2. This CDR3 region has 14 residues. Germline CDR1 reads MNHEY; CDR2 reads SVGAGI. V dropped 2 bases and J dropped 4; count of bases not matched to a gene: 4. The CDR3 DNA follows: TGTGCCAGCAGTTACGACGGGGGGGGGTACGAGCAGTACTTC. Its protein is CASSYDGGGYEQYF.

The CDR3 here is CASSSSATSGINFGETQYF. The CDR3, as DNA: TGCGCCAGCAGCTCCAGTGCGACTAGCGGGATAAATTTCGGAGAGACCCAGTACTTC. The genes are TRBV4-1 and TRBJ2-5; 11 nucleotides match TRBD2. With V trimmed by 5 bases and J by 4 bases, 18 bases remained unmatched. Germline V gene lookup returns CDR1 MGHRA and CDR2 YSYEKL. The CDR3 contains 19 residues.

In this sample, this clonotype turned up a few times. This chain joins TRBV9 and TRBJ1-1, with 7 bases lining up with TRBD1. The CDR3 covers 17 residues. Germline V gene lookup returns CDR1 SGDLS and CDR2 YYNGEE. J gave up 5 bases and V 3 bases, and 16 bases lay outside the gene matches. The CDR3 DNA reads as TGTGCCAGCAGCGGACCCCGGGCAGGGGGTAAACTTACTGAAGCTTTCTTT. Its protein product is CASSGPRAGGKLTEAFF.

As regards this clonotype: A much larger clone sits a single nucleotide away, making a read error possible. The chain uses TRBV28 and TRBJ1-5; D ambiguous. The CDR3 loop spans 11 amino acids. The V end lost 2 bases, the J end lost 9 bases, and 5 bases lay between the germline ends. From germline, CDR1 is MDHEN and CDR2 SYDVKM. As DNA, the CDR3 is TGTGCCAGCAGTTTACTTGGGCCCCAGCATTTT. It encodes CASSLLGPQHF.

This clonotype was observed a few times. V and J are TRBV28 and TRBJ1-4; 12 bases line up with TRBD1. This CDR3 spans 19 amino acids. V lost 1 base, J lost 2 bases, and 8 bases stayed unmatched. CDR1 and CDR2 from the germline V gene are MDHEN and SYDVKM. This CDR3 is CASSLSGTGGLMTNEKLFF. Written as DNA, the CDR3 is TGTGCCAGCAGTTTATCCGGGACAGGGGGCTTGATGACTAATGAAAAACTGTTTTTT.

This clonotype was recorded at least ten times. The genes are TRBV2 and TRBJ1-5, with a weak D call TRBD1 (6 bases). Germline CDR1 is SNHLY and CDR2 is FYNNEI. The length of the CDR3 is 15 residues. V was trimmed by 1 base and J by 6 bases, leaving 13 bases between them. CDR3 nucleotide sequence: TGTGCCAGCAGTGAAGAGACAGGAAGGCGTCAGCCCCAGCATTTT. Translation gives CASSEETGRRQPQHF.

The V call is TRBV11-2, the J call TRBJ2-4; 11 bases agree with TRBD2. The CDR3 sequence is 18 residues long. Germline V CDR1 and CDR2: SGHAT, FQNNGV. Unmatched junction bases numbered 13, after V lost 1 base and J lost 8 bases. CDR3 sequence reads: CASSLVLAGVTGSDIQYF. In DNA, the CDR3 is TGTGCCAGCAGCTTAGTACTAGCGGGGGTTACGGGGAGTGACATTCAGTACTTC.

This clonotype was found many times. The genes are TRBV20-1 and TRBJ2-3; TRBD2 matches 8 bases. V lost 5 bases and J lost 1; bases outside the gene matches: 8. The CDR3 loop spans 15 amino acids. Per the germline V gene, CDR1 is DFQATT and CDR2 is SNEGSKA (reference sequence). CDR3 protein: CSAPPPSGRTDTQYF. DNA of the CDR3: TGCAGTGCTCCACCGCCTAGCGGGCGCACAGATACGCAGTATTTT.

Ten or more counts support this clonotype. The V and J genes are TRBV27 and TRBJ1-2, with D hard to call. Germline-derived CDR1 and CDR2 are MNHEY and SMNVEV (reference sequence). The CDR3 spans 13 residues. V lost 6 bases, J lost 4 bases, and 12 bases lay in between. The CDR3, as DNA: TGTGCCAGCAGCTTAGGTCCCCGCTATGGCTACACCTTC. It specifies CASSLGPRYGYTF.

This clonotype has ten or more counts. The chain uses TRBV30 and TRBJ2-1, with 7 bases matching TRBD1. The length of the CDR3 is 13 residues. J was trimmed by 4 bases and V by 5 bases; bases with no gene match: 5. The germline V gene has CDR1 GTSNPN and CDR2 SVGIG (reference sequence). CDR3 coding DNA: TGTGCCTGGGGACGGGACAGTTACAATGAGCAGTTCTTC. It specifies CAWGRDSYNEQFF.

This clonotype was detected many times. The V call is TRBV7-8, the J call TRBJ2-7, with 8 bases fitting TRBD1. Germline-derived CDR1 and CDR2 are SGHVS and FQNEAQ. With 5 bases clipped from V and 4 bases from J, the junction kept 7 bases outside the gene matches. The CDR3 covers 14 residues. The CDR3 spells CASSPRQGWYEQYF. The CDR3 DNA sequence: TGTGCCAGCAGCCCCCGACAGGGGTGGTACGAGCAGTACTTC. The full variable domain, in which reference TRBV7-8 and TRBJ2-7 provide the parts outside the CDR3, is GAGVSQSPRYKVAKRGQDVALRCDPISGHVSLFWYQQALGQGPEFLTYFQNEAQLDKSGLPSDRFFAERPEGSVSTLKIQRTQQEDSAVYLCASSPRQGWYEQYFGPGTRLTVT.

The V and J genes are TRBV6-6 and TRBJ2-5; D is unresolved. The CDR3 has 15 amino acids. V lost 2 bases and J lost 4, with 14 bases in between. Germline lookup yields CDR1 MNHNY and CDR2 SVGAGI (reference sequence). Here the CDR3 reads CASSYGRLEGETQYF. CDR3 nucleotide sequence: TGTGCCAGCAGTTACGGCCGGCTGGAAGGAGAGACCCAGTACTTC.

This clonotype was counted ten times or more. The chain has TRBV28 and TRBJ1-1, with D perhaps matching TRBD1 (5 bases). The CDR3 extends over 12 amino acids. The germline V gene has CDR1 MDHEN and CDR2 SYDVKM. Trimming took off 10 bases at V and 4 bases at J, with 13 bases between the two ends. As DNA, the CDR3 is TGTGCCATCTCAGAGGGGAGCACTGAAGCTTTCTTT. It codes for CAISEGSTEAFF.

This clonotype was detected ten times or more. The rearrangement joins TRBV7-3 to TRBJ2-7; TRBD2 matches at 10 bases. The CDR3 covers 15 residues. Trimming removed 6 bases from V and 2 bases from J; junction bases left unmatched: 7. From germline, CDR1 is SGHTA and CDR2 FQGTGA. The CDR3 DNA follows: TGTGCCAGCAGTCCACTAGCGGGACCGACCTACGAGCAGTACTTC. It specifies CASSPLAGPTYEQYF.

Ten or more counts support this clonotype. This chain links TRBV3-1 with TRBJ1-3, with D perhaps matching TRBD1 (6 bases). The germline V and J ends were trimmed by 0 bases and 2 bases, with 11 bases remaining between them. CDR3 size: 16 residues. The germline V gene encodes CDR1 LGHDT and CDR2 YNNKEL (reference sequence). DNA of the CDR3: TGTGCCAGCAGCCAAGAGGGAGGGGGGGCTGGAAACACCATATATTTT. It yields the protein CASSQEGGGAGNTIYF. Full variable domain (remainder filled in from reference TRBV3-1 and TRBJ1-3): DTAVSQTPKYLVTQMGNDKSIKCEQNLGHDTMYWYKQDSKKFLKIMFSYNNKELIINETVPNRFSPKSPDKAHLNLHINSLELGDSAVYFCASSQEGGGAGNTIYFGEGSWLTVV.

This clonotype turned up a few times. V usage is TRBV10-3 and J usage is TRBJ1-5; TRBD1 is a possible D gene (5 bases). The V end was cut by 11 bases, the J end by 5 bases, with 16 bases between. Germline loops: CDR1 ENHRY, CDR2 SYGVKD. The CDR3 contains 13 residues. This chain's CDR3 is CAAQSGGDQPQHF. In DNA form, the CDR3 reads TGTGCCGCCCAATCGGGGGGGGATCAGCCCCAGCATTTT.

The genes are TRBV6-1 and TRBJ2-1; 9 bases are a match to TRBD2. Germline V gene data show CDR1 as MNHNS and CDR2 as SASEGT. This CDR3 has 14 residues. V shed 7 bases and J 5 bases; nucleotides not matched to a gene: 6. For the CDR3, the DNA is TGTGCCAGCACCTCTAGCGGGGCCGACAATGAGCAGTTCTTC. Translating gives CASTSSGADNEQFF.

Only a few counts were recorded for this clonotype. This chain connects TRBV27 to TRBJ2-7, with D possibly being TRBD2 (5 bases). Germline loops: CDR1 MNHEY, CDR2 SMNVEV (reference sequence). The V and J ends lost 7 bases and 3 bases respectively, with 13 bases between them. CDR3 length: 13 amino acids. CDR3 sequence: CASTKEGSYEQYF. Here the CDR3 DNA reads TGTGCCAGCACCAAAGAGGGTAGCTACGAGCAGTACTTC.